The clone carrying this T cell receptor beta chain has only a few counts. Using RNA template, CDR3s of TCR alpha and beta were amplified with iRepertoire arm-PCR. TCRdb analysed the multiplex PCR reads with MiXCR anew, one entry per CDR3 protein. The table lists approximately 130,000 distinct CDR3 sequences, more than 20% of them singletons. The data originate from a study of glioma-infiltrating T cells. The V gene end was trimmed by 6 bases and the J gene end by 8 bases; junction bases not matched to a gene: 9. The CDR3 is made up of 13 amino acids. CDR1 and CDR2 from the germline V gene are SEHNR and FQNEAQ (reference sequence).

This clonotype originated in a human donor with low-grade glioma or glioblastoma, undergoing nonglioma brain surgery, or in good health (not recorded which). The sequenced sample was glioma tissue, nonneoplastic brain tissue, or PBMCs (not recorded which). V gene TRBV7-9 combines with J gene TRBJ2-5, with 7 bases lining up with TRBD2. The chain's CDR3 is CASSTSATYTQYF. Written as DNA, the CDR3 is TGTGCCAGCAGTACTAGCGCTACGTACACCCAGTACTTC.